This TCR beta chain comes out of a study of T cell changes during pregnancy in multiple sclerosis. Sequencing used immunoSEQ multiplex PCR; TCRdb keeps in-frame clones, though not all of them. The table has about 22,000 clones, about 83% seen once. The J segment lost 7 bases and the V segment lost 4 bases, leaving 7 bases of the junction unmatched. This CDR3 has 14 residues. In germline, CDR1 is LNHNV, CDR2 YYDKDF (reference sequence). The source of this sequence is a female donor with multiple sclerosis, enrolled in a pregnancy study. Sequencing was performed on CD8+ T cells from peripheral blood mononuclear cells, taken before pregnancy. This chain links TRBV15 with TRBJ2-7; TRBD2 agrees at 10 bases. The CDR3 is CATSILAGPREQYF. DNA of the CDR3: TGTGCCACCAGCATACTAGCGGGACCCAGAGAGCAGTACTTC.